This T cell receptor (beta chain) came from a study of blood T cell repertoires in COVID-19. Study background: Sources were T cells, B-cell-depleted T cells, or PBMCs; the material itself was cDNA or gDNA.

V lost 6 bases and J lost 4, with 18 bases in between. This CDR3 has 15 residues. Germline-derived CDR1 and CDR2 are SEHNR and FQNEAQ (reference sequence). In the study's own analysis: Cell counts per sample came from amplifying reference gene primers. The data were produced by immunoSEQ multiplex PCR, yet TCRdb's version contains in-frame clones alone and is incomplete. Clone size and V and J calls were adopted from that table, with D and trimming inferred from the DNA. The sample holds about 250,000 clones; 92% are singletons and the top ten take over 0.8%. The Seattle site enrolled patients during active infection and followed them longitudinally.

Sequencing input: peripheral blood. The V call is TRBV7-9, the J call TRBJ1-1; D is possibly TRBD1 (6 bases). The clonotype was recovered from a man between 25 and 39 years old with COVID-19, enrolled during active disease. CDR3 protein: CASSSYTGRATEAFF. DNA for the CDR3: TGTGCCAGCAGTTCCTATACAGGGCGTGCCACTGAAGCTTTCTTT.